What follows are 27 T cell receptor beta chains derived from one specimen sequenced in a study of blood T cell repertoires in COVID-19. Generated by immunoSEQ multiplex PCR, the TCRdb table keeps only in-frame clones and is missing some. The sample consists of approximately 260,000 clones, over 85% of them appearing once. What was sequenced was PBMCs or T cells enriched from blood (not recorded which). The receptors here all came from a woman in her fifties or sixties who had recovered from COVID-19.

The chain uses TRBV15 and TRBJ1-4; maybe TRBD1 (6 bases). Germline V gene sequence: CDR1 LNHNV, CDR2 YYDKDF (reference sequence). Trimming removed 1 base at V and 6 bases at J, with 12 bases between. CDR3 length equals 15 residues. The CDR3 nucleotides are TGTGCCACCAGCAGAGTTAACAGGGCGTATGAAAAACTGTTTTTT. Amino acid sequence: CATSRVNRAYEKLFF.

The chain has TRBV29-1 and TRBJ2-1; D is perhaps TRBD1 (6 bases). This CDR3 is built from 15 residues. The ends were cut back, 3 bases at V and 10 bases at J, with 22 bases in the middle. In germline, CDR1 is SQVTM, CDR2 ANQGSEA. The CDR3 sequence is CSVDPTYGQLHEQFF. The CDR3 DNA sequence: TGCAGCGTTGATCCCACATATGGACAGCTTCACGAGCAGTTCTTC.

The chain recombines TRBV3-1 (or the pseudogene TRBV3-2) with TRBJ2-2, with a possible D match to TRBD1 (6 bases). CDR3 length: 17 amino acids. V lost 0 bases and J lost 1, with 12 bases in between. Germline assignment: CDR1 LGHDT and CDR2 YNNKEL (reference sequence). Here the CDR3 DNA reads TGTGCCAGCAGCCAAGATTGGGGGCTCATGAACACCGGGGAGCTGTTTTTT. It specifies CASSQDWGLMNTGELFF.

A note on this clone: Additional DNA sequences in this sample encode the identical CDR3. The chain links TRBV5-1 to TRBJ2-1; 7 bases are a match to TRBD2. V dropped 0 bases and J dropped 4; count of bases not matched to a gene: 4. Germline CDR1 and CDR2: SGHRS and YFSETQ. The length of the CDR3 is 15 residues. CDR3 residues: CASSLVSSGYNEQFF. In DNA, the CDR3 is TGCGCCAGCAGCTTGGTCTCTAGCGGATACAATGAGCAGTTCTTC.

Concerning this clone: This sample also contains other DNA sequences that code for the same CDR3. The V gene is TRBV28, the J gene TRBJ2-7; D ambiguous. Germline assignment: CDR1 MDHEN and CDR2 SYDVKM. Deletions cut 2 bases from V and 3 bases from J, with 5 bases between. This CDR3 spans 12 amino acids. The CDR3 is CASSLSRYEQYF. The CDR3 DNA follows: TGTGCCAGCAGTTTAAGCCGCTACGAGCAGTACTTC. Full variable domain (outside the CDR3, taken from reference TRBV28 and TRBJ2-7): DVKVTQSSRYLVKRTGEKVFLECVQDMDHENMFWYRQDPGLGLRLIYFSYDVKMKEKGDIPEGYSVSREKKERFSLILESASTNQTSMYLCASSLSRYEQYFGPGTRLTVT.

This sequence joins TRBV6-5 and TRBJ2-7; D possibly corresponds to TRBD2 (5 bases). Trimming cost V 6 bases and J 3 bases, with 15 bases left between them. The CDR3 spans 14 residues. Germline V CDR1 and CDR2: MNHEY, SVGAGI. The CDR3 protein is CASRAAGVVYEQYF. The CDR3 region has the DNA TGTGCCAGCAGGGCCGCGGGCGTCGTCTACGAGCAGTACTTC.

The V gene is TRBV5-1, the J gene TRBJ1-2; perhaps TRBD1 as D (5 bases). Germline V gene data show CDR1 as SGHRS and CDR2 as YFSETQ. Trimming took off 0 bases at V and 0 bases at J, with 15 bases between the two ends. This CDR3 is 17 amino acids long. In DNA, the CDR3 is TGCGCCAGCAGCTTGGAGGTCGGGGGACGGACTAACTATGGCTACACCTTC. Translating gives CASSLEVGGRTNYGYTF.

Here the CDR3 reads CASSHPRPTGQGRQPQHF. The CDR3 DNA is TGCGCCAGCAGCCACCCAAGACCAACGGGACAGGGTCGACAGCCCCAGCATTTT. The chain has TRBV4-1 and TRBJ1-5; 9 positions match TRBD1. CDR1 is MGHRA, CDR2 YSYEKL, per germline. This CDR3 contains 18 residues. V lost 3 bases and J lost 7; bases outside the gene matches: 16.

This clone was recorded only once. This rearrangement joins TRBV6-5 to TRBJ2-2; perhaps TRBD2 as D (6 bases). Trimming took off 8 bases at V and 7 bases at J, with 17 bases between the two ends. Germline lookup yields CDR1 MNHEY and CDR2 SVGAGI. The CDR3 spans 14 residues. CDR3 in amino acids: CASGAGTFGGELFF. The CDR3 region has the DNA TGTGCCAGCGGAGCCGGGACTTTCGGCGGGGAGCTGTTTTTT.

The CDR3 bases are TGTGCCAGCAGCGTAGAGGGAGGGGCAGATACGCAGTATTTT. This gives the protein CASSVEGGADTQYF. This chain joins TRBV9 and TRBJ2-3; TRBD2 agrees at 7 bases. This CDR3 contains 14 residues. The V and J ends lost 0 bases and 4 bases, in that order; junction bases with no gene match: 2. Germline CDR1 SGDLS, CDR2 YYNGEE.

This rearrangement joins TRBV5-1 to TRBJ2-6; 8 bases fit TRBD1. The germline gives CDR1 SGHRS, CDR2 YFSETQ. This CDR3 is 19 amino acids long. The V gene end was trimmed by 4 bases and the J gene end by 1 base; junction bases not matched to a gene: 13. CDR3 coding DNA: TGCGCCAGCAGCCTGGCGGGCAGGGGGCTATTGTCTGGGGCCAACGTCCTGACTTTC. Its translation is CASSLAGRGLLSGANVLTF.

The chain carries TRBV2 and TRBJ2-3, with TRBD2 identical over 9 bases. This CDR3 has 16 residues. Losses at the gene ends were 2 bases for V and 1 base for J; bases not matched to a gene: 4. Germline lookup yields CDR1 SNHLY and CDR2 FYNNEI. The DNA of the CDR3 is TGTGCCAGCAGTGAACTGTCTAGCGGGGGCACAGATACGCAGTATTTT. The encoded protein is CASSELSSGGTDTQYF.

CDR3 sequence (DNA): TGTGCCACCAGTGTCCACCGGGACAGCTTGAACACCGGGGAGCTGTTTTTT. It translates to CATSVHRDSLNTGELFF. This sequence joins TRBV24-1 and TRBJ2-2; 7 nucleotides match TRBD1. Germline V gene sequence: CDR1 KGHDR, CDR2 SFDVKD. The CDR3 has 17 amino acids. With 5 bases clipped from V and 1 base from J, the junction kept 9 bases outside the gene matches.

This clone was seen only once. This rearrangement joins TRBV7-3 to TRBJ1-1; a possible D gene is TRBD1 (6 bases). Germline assignment: CDR1 SGHTA and CDR2 FQGTGA. There are 13 residues in the CDR3. The germline V and J ends were trimmed by 5 bases and 2 bases, with 9 bases remaining between them. CDR3 in DNA: TGTGCCAGCAGCCGACAGGAAAACACTGAAGCTTTCTTT. This translates into CASSRQENTEAFF.

V and J are TRBV28 and TRBJ1-5; maybe TRBD1 (6 bases). V was pared by 6 bases and J by 5 bases, with 11 bases between. This CDR3 comprises 13 residues. Germline CDR1 reads MDHEN; CDR2 reads SYDVKM. The CDR3 DNA reads as TGTGCCAGCAGGAGGGGGTCGGATCAGCCCCAGCATTTT. Translating gives CASRRGSDQPQHF.

The sample holds one count of this clone. The CDR3 sequence: CASSAGTGTSPLHF. The CDR3 DNA sequence: TGTGCCAGCAGTGCCGGGACAGGGACTTCACCCCTCCACTTT. The J gene is TRBJ1-6, the V gene TRBV28; TRBD1 matches 9 bases. The CDR3 has 14 amino acids. CDR1 and CDR2 (germline): MDHEN, SYDVKM. Unmatched junction bases numbered 5, after V lost 5 bases and J lost 9 bases.

This chain links TRBV20-1 with TRBJ1-6, with D tentatively TRBD1 (5 bases). This CDR3 has 17 amino acids. V lost 3 bases to trimming and J lost 4 bases, with 19 bases between them. Germline-derived CDR1 and CDR2 are DFQATT and SNEGSKA (reference sequence). In nucleotides, the CDR3 is TGCAGTGCTAGTCCCGCCGGGACTTCCCTGTATAATTCACCCCTCCACTTT. This translates into CSASPAGTSLYNSPLHF.

CDR3 in DNA: TGTGCCAGTAGTAAAGGGGCCGGGGGAGGAACGGGGGATACGCAGTATTTT. Its protein product is CASSKGAGGGTGDTQYF. This sequence joins TRBV19 and TRBJ2-3; D possibly corresponds to TRBD2 (6 bases). Germline values: CDR1 LNHDA, CDR2 SQIVND (reference sequence). This CDR3 is 17 amino acids long. The V end was cut by 4 bases, the J end by 6 bases, with 23 bases between.

The rearrangement uses TRBV2 and TRBJ2-5, with a tentative D call TRBD2 (6 bases). This CDR3 comprises 13 residues. Germline-derived CDR1 and CDR2 are SNHLY and FYNNEI. Trimming shortened V by 2 bases and J by 4 bases, and 8 bases separated the two germline ends. The CDR3 region is CASSESGRETQYF. As DNA, the CDR3 is TGTGCCAGCAGTGAATCCGGGAGAGAGACCCAGTACTTC.

The chain links TRBV9 to TRBJ2-1, with 9 nucleotides matching TRBD2. V lost 2 bases to trimming and J lost 4 bases; unmatched junction nucleotides: 4. Germline V gene data show CDR1 as SGDLS and CDR2 as YYNGEE. The CDR3 consists of 15 residues. The CDR3 loop is CASSVGTSSYNEQFF. The CDR3 DNA reads as TGTGCCAGCAGCGTGGGGACTAGCTCATACAATGAGCAGTTCTTC.

CDR3 residues: CASSKDRAYQPQHF. The CDR3 DNA follows: TGTGCCAGCAGCAAAGACAGGGCGTATCAGCCCCAGCATTTT. The chain couples TRBV7-2 to TRBJ1-5, with 7 nucleotides matching TRBD1. Trimming took 5 bases from V and 5 from J; bases not matched to a gene: 6. This CDR3 comprises 14 residues. The germline CDR1 and CDR2 sequences are SGHTA and FQGNSA. The whole variable domain, filled in from reference TRBV7-2 and TRBJ1-5, reads GAGVSQSPSNKVTEKGKDVELRCDPISGHTALYWYRQSLGQGLEFLIYFQGNSAPDKSGLPSDRFSAERTGGSVSTLTIQRTQQEDSAVYLCASSKDRAYQPQHFGDGTRLSIL.

The J gene is TRBJ2-7, the V gene TRBV7-9, with D perhaps TRBD2 (6 bases). V was trimmed by 6 bases and J by 3 bases, leaving 15 bases between them. The CDR3 consists of 14 residues. Germline loops: CDR1 SEHNR, CDR2 FQNEAQ (reference sequence). CDR3 sequence reads: CASSSRGGVYEQYF. CDR3 bases: TGTGCCAGCAGTTCGAGGGGAGGAGTCTACGAGCAGTACTTC.

The chain combines TRBV4-2 with TRBJ1-1, with D possibly TRBD1 on 6 matching bases. The CDR3 has 16 residues. Germline loops: CDR1 LGHNA, CDR2 YNFKEQ. V lost 0 bases, J lost 5 bases, and 16 bases lay in between. The CDR3 is CASSQDLGQISTEAFF. Written as DNA, the CDR3 is TGTGCCAGCAGCCAAGATTTGGGACAAATTTCAACTGAAGCTTTCTTT.

This clone appeared once. V is TRBV28 and J is TRBJ2-7; TRBD1 is a possible D gene (5 bases). V was shortened by 5 bases and J by 4 bases, with 15 bases between the two germline ends. The germline gives CDR1 MDHEN, CDR2 SYDVKM. The CDR3 consists of 14 residues. As DNA, the CDR3 is TGTGCCAGCAGTCCAGGGTCGCCTCCTTACGAGCAGTACTTC. It specifies CASSPGSPPYEQYF.

J is TRBJ1-5 and V is TRBV4-1; possible D gene TRBD1, 5 bases. The V gene lost 0 bases and the J gene lost 3 bases, with 6 bases spanning the gap. This CDR3 is 14 amino acids long. Germline V CDR1 and CDR2: MGHRA, YSYEKL. The CDR3 DNA sequence: TGCGCCAGCAGCCAAGAGGGGCTCAATCAGCCCCAGCATTTT. Amino acid sequence: CASSQEGLNQPQHF.

This rearrangement joins TRBV29-1 to TRBJ2-7, with TRBD1 matching 9 bases. V was pared by 6 bases and J by 6 bases, with 12 bases of the junction left unmatched. From germline, CDR1 is SQVTM and CDR2 ANQGSEA. The CDR3 is 14 residues long. The CDR3 sequence is CSVITGGPGGEQYF. The CDR3 DNA follows: TGCAGCGTGATTACAGGGGGCCCAGGGGGCGAGCAGTACTTC.

This chain uses TRBV3-1 (or the pseudogene TRBV3-2) with TRBJ2-1, with 9 bases that match TRBD2. The germline CDR1 and CDR2 sequences are LGHDT and YNNKEL (reference sequence). The junction had 14 bases not matched to a gene; V was cut back by 3 bases and J by 5 bases. The CDR3 consists of 18 residues. In DNA form, the CDR3 reads TGTGCCAGCAGCCATCATGCGGCGGGGGGGCTTGGTAACAATGAGCAGTTCTTC. The encoded protein is CASSHHAAGGLGNNEQFF.